Here is one T cell receptor beta chain with its context. Its antigen is currently unknown. This specimen belongs to a study of T cell responses to AZD1222 COVID-19 vaccine. Sequencing was performed with immunoSEQ multiplex PCR; in TCRdb, only in-frame clones are kept and a portion is missing. The table has tens of thousands of clones, about 90% seen once; the top ten hold 7.5% to 9%. Study observations and caveats: Receipt of two AZD1222 doses was followed by a rise in Spike-specific TCR breadth and depth. Sampling captured repertoires only after the peak T cell response. Clonal diversity was possibly underestimated, and white British individuals and females predominated among donors. Unmutated variant regions are reportedly the target of nearly half of TCRs that are spike-specific.

Sequencing used peripheral blood, obtained on day 0 of AZD1222 vaccination. This receptor was identified in an adult in good health.

This CDR3 is CASSMRTEVWDYTEAFF. CDR3 DNA: TGTGCCAGTAGTATGCGGACGGAGGTTTGGGATTACACTGAAGCTTTCTTT. The chain combines TRBV19 with TRBJ1-1; no definite D call. Germline CDR1 and CDR2: LNHDA and SQIVND (reference sequence). The CDR3 length is 17 residues. V was cut by 3 bases and J by 3 bases, with 20 bases left in between.